This is a list of T cell receptor beta chains from one sample in a study of brain T cells in children with intractable seizures. Assay used: immunoSEQ multiplex PCR; TCRdb lists only in-frame clones, some missing. The sample includes about 350,000 clones, 85% to 95% seen only once; the top ten take 5% to 7%. The sample here was peripheral blood, taken less than 6 months after surgery. Receptors originate from a boy under two years old with tuberous sclerosis and intractable seizures. CDR3s include the opening cysteine and the closing phenylalanine or tryptophan. Each record gives: clone size, D gene, CDR3 length, J gene, V gene, CDR3 DNA, CDR3 protein. The D gene is left open where the match is weak. Clone size is given for some rows only: seen once, a few or many times, or a class if the clone is expanded.

>.|.|13|TRBJ2-7|TRBV5-1
TGCGCCAGCAGCTTGGCGGAGGTCTACGAGCAGTACTTC
CASSLAEVYEQYF
>.|.|13|TRBJ1-2|TRBV18
TGTGCCAGCTCACCCCGGGAAGGGAATGGCTACACCTTC
CASSPREGNGYTF
>.|TRBD1|14|TRBJ2-7|TRBV25-1
TGTGCCAGCAGTCCCTACCGACAGGGCTACGAGCAGTACTTC
CASSPYRQGYEQYF
>.|TRBD1|17|TRBJ1-6|TRBV5-1
TGCGCCAGCAGCTTCCAACCGAACCGGGACAGGGGTACACCCCTCCACTTT
CASSFQPNRDRGTPLHF
>once|.|14|TRBJ2-5|TRBV5-5
TGTGCCAGCAGCTTGGTAGGGGGTGGGGAGACCCAGTACTTC
CASSLVGGGETQYF
>.|.|15|TRBJ2-5|TRBV7-7
TGTGCTAGCAGCCCAGGGGTCCTGTACCAAGAGACCCAGTACTTC
CASSPGVLYQETQYF
>few|.|16|TRBJ1-5|TRBV19
TGTGCCAGTAGTATAGTAGGCCAGGGTAGCAATCAGCCCCAGCATTTT
CASSIVGQGSNQPQHF
>few|.|16|TRBJ2-7|TRBV19
TGTGCCAGTAGTACCTGGACAGCGCCTCGTACCTACGAGCAGTACTTC
CASSTWTAPRTYEQYF
>.|TRBD2|18|TRBJ2-7|TRBV28
TGTGCCAGCAGCTCCGCGGGACTAGCGGGGGGCAACTTATACGAGCAGTACTTC
CASSSAGLAGGNLYEQYF
>.|TRBD2|14|TRBJ2-7|TRBV6-5
TGTGCCAGCAGTTATGGACTAGCGGGGAACGAGCAGTACTTC
CASSYGLAGNEQYF
>.|TRBD1|17|TRBJ2-1|TRBV2
TGTGCCAGCAGTGACGCGGGTGACAGGGGACTCTACAATGAGCAGTTCTTC
CASSDAGDRGLYNEQFF
>.|TRBD2|16|TRBJ2-1|TRBV7-3
TGTGCCAGCAGTCCGCCTACTAGCGGGGGGGACAATGAGCAGTTCTTC
CASSPPTSGGDNEQFF
>.|TRBD1|15|TRBJ1-3|TRBV13
TGTGCCAGCAGCCAAGGGACAGACTCTGGAAACACCATATATTTT
CASSQGTDSGNTIYF
>.|.|15|TRBJ2-7|TRBV2
TGTGCCAGCATCCCAACGACAGGGAGGCCCTACGAGCAGTACTTC
CASIPTTGRPYEQYF
>.|.|12|TRBJ2-5|TRBV6-5
TGTGCCAGTTGGGAGTACCAAGAGACCCAGTACTTC
CASWEYQETQYF
>.|TRBD1|17|TRBJ1-5|TRBV18
TGTGCCAGCTCAGTCGACAGGGTCCCCCATAATGACCAGCCCCAGCATTTT
CASSVDRVPHNDQPQHF
>.|.|14|TRBJ1-1|TRBV11-3
TGTGCCAGCAGCTTAGAAGGGGGGGTCACTGAAGCTTTCTTT
CASSLEGGVTEAFF
>.|TRBD1|16|TRBJ1-6|TRBV14
TGTGCCAGCAGCCAAGAGATAGGCAGGGGGTATTCACCCCTCCACTTT
CASSQEIGRGYSPLHF
>.|.|14|TRBJ2-2|TRBV14
TGTGCCAGCAGTCAAAAAAGGGGGACCGGGGAGCTGTTTTTT
CASSQKRGTGELFF
>.|.|16|TRBJ1-5|TRBV28
TGTGCCAGCAGTCCCACGGACAGTTATAGCAATCAGCCCCAGCATTTT
CASSPTDSYSNQPQHF
>.|.|13|TRBJ2-7|TRBV29-1
TGCAGCGTTGTAAAGACGGGGTCCTACGAGCAGTACTTC
CSVVKTGSYEQYF
>once|.|14|TRBJ1-3|TRBV28
TGTGCCAGCAGTTCCCTGGACAGAATTATCACCATATATTTT
CASSSLDRIITIYF
>.|.|13|TRBJ2-7|TRBV6-5
TGTGCCAGCAGTAATGATGGGGGATACGAGCAGTACTTC
CASSNDGGYEQYF
>.|.|17|TRBJ2-1|TRBV15
TGTGCCACCAGCAGAGAGTACGCGACTAGTCGATACAATGAGCAGTTCTTC
CATSREYATSRYNEQFF
>once|.|11|TRBJ1-1|TRBV6-6
TGTGCCAGCGGGACGGCGACTGAAGCTTTCTTT
CASGTATEAFF
>.|TRBD1|14|TRBJ1-6|TRBV2
TGTGCCAGCAGTGAACCAGGGGGCCGGTCACCCCTCCACTTT
CASSEPGGRSPLHF
>.|.|14|TRBJ1-6|TRBV7-9
TGTGCCAGCAGCTTAGGGCAGGGCCATTCACCCCTCCACTTT
CASSLGQGHSPLHF
>.|.|16|TRBJ2-4|TRBV5-6
TGTGCCAGCAGCTTGGGCAGGGATCTAGCCAAAAACATTCAGTACTTC
CASSLGRDLAKNIQYF
>.|TRBD1|12|TRBJ2-7|TRBV10-1
TGCGCCAGCTCGCCTGGACAGGGCTTGCAGTACTTC
CASSPGQGLQYF
>.|.|12|TRBJ1-2|TRBV19
TGTGCCAGTAGTACAGGGGAGGAAGGCTACACCTTC
CASSTGEEGYTF
>once|TRBD1|16|TRBJ1-5|TRBV2
TGTGCCAGCAGTTCAAGACAGGGGGCAGGCAATCAGCCCCAGCATTTT
CASSSRQGAGNQPQHF
>.|.|15|TRBJ2-7|TRBV15
TGTGCCACCAGCCCCGGATTCGCGGGCGCCTACGAGCAGTACTTC
CATSPGFAGAYEQYF
>few|.|16|TRBJ2-2|TRBV4-2
TGTGCCAGCAGCCATCTTACGGACGGAAACACCGGGGAGCTGTTTTTT
CASSHLTDGNTGELFF
>.|TRBD2|20|TRBJ2-3|TRBV4-1
TGCGCCAGCAGCCAAGAAGCCGTGACCGGACTAGCGGGCCTCACAGATACGCAGTATTTT
CASSQEAVTGLAGLTDTQYF
>.|.|14|TRBJ1-1|TRBV5-4
TGTGCCAGCAGCCCGCGTTGGGGAGCCACTGAAGCTTTCTTT
CASSPRWGATEAFF
>.|.|13|TRBJ2-7|TRBV7-9
TGTGCCAGCAGCCCCGGGGGCTCCTACGAGCAGTACTTC
CASSPGGSYEQYF
>.|.|13|TRBJ2-3|TRBV6-5
TGTGCCAGCGGGATAGGCGGCACAGATACGCAGTATTTT
CASGIGGTDTQYF
>.|.|16|TRBJ1-3|TRBV5-1
TGCGCCAGCAGCTTGGAGTGGGATGGCCCTGGAAACACCATATATTTT
CASSLEWDGPGNTIYF
>once|.|18|TRBJ1-5|TRBV5-5
TGTGCCAGCAGCTTGGGAGTTTCAGGTTTATATAGCAATCAGCCCCAGCATTTT
CASSLGVSGLYSNQPQHF
>once|TRBD1|17|TRBJ1-3|TRBV5-4
TGTGCCAGCAGCTTCGGACAGGGGGGTAGCTCTGGAAACACCATATATTTT
CASSFGQGGSSGNTIYF
>.|.|11|TRBJ1-4|TRBV7-9
TGTGCCGGACTACATCATGAAAAACTGTTTTTT
CAGLHHEKLFF
>.|.|12|TRBJ1-1|TRBV13
TGTGCCAGCAGCTTGCCGGCCACTGAAGCTTTCTTT
CASSLPATEAFF